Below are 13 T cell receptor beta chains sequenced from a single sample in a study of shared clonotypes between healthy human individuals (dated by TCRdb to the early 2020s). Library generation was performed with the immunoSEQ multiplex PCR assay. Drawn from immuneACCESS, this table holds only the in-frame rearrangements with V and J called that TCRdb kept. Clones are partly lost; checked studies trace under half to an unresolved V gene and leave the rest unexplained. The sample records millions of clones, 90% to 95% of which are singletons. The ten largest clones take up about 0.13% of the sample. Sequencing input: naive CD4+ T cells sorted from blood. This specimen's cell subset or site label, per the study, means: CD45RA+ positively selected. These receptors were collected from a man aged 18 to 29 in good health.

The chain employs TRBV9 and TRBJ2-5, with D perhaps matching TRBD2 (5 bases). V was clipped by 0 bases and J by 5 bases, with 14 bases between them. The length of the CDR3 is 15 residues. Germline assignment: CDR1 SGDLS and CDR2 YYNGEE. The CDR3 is CASSVGFREWETQYF. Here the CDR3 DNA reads TGTGCCAGCAGCGTAGGGTTCCGGGAATGGGAGACCCAGTACTTC.

Written as DNA, the CDR3 is TGTGCCAGCAGACGGGGCACGTTGAGATCCTACGAGCAGTACTTC. As protein: CASRRGTLRSYEQYF. The rearrangement links TRBV6-4 to TRBJ2-7; D tentatively reads TRBD1 or TRBD2 (5 bases each). The germline V and J ends were trimmed by 6 bases and 1 base, with 16 bases remaining between them. CDR3 length: 15 amino acids. The germline gives CDR1 MRHNA, CDR2 SNTAGT.

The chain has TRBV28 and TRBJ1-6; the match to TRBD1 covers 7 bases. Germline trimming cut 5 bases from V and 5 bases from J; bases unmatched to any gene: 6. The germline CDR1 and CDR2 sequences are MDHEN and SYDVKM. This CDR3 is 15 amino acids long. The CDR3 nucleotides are TGTGCCAGCAGTGATGACAGGGCGAATAATTCACCCCTCCACTTT. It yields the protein CASSDDRANNSPLHF. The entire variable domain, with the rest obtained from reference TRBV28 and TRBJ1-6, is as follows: DVKVTQSSRYLVKRTGEKVFLECVQDMDHENMFWYRQDPGLGLRLIYFSYDVKMKEKGDIPEGYSVSREKKERFSLILESASTNQTSMYLCASSDDRANNSPLHFGNGTRLTVT.

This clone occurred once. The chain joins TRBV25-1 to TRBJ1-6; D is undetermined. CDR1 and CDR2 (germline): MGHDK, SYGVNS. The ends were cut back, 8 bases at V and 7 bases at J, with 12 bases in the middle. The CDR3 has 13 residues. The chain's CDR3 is CASSRIRNSPLHF. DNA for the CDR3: TGTGCCAGCTCCCGAATTAGGAATTCACCCCTCCACTTT.

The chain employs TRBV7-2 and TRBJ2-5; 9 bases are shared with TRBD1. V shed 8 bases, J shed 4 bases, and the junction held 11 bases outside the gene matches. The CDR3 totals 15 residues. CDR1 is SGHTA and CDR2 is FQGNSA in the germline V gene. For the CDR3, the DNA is TGTGCCAGCGGCCCGGGACAGGGTTTACGAGAGACCCAGTACTTC. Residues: CASGPGQGLRETQYF.

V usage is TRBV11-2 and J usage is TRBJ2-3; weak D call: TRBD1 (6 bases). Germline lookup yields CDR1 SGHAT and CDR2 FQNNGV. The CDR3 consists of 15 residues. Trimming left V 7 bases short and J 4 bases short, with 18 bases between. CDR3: CASNLMTGGPDTQYF. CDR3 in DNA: TGTGCCAGCAACCTAATGACAGGTGGCCCAGATACGCAGTATTTT.

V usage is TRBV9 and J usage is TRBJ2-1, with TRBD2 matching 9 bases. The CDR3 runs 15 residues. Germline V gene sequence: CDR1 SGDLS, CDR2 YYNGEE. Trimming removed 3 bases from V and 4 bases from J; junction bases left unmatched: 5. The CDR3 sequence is CASSAASGAYNEQFF. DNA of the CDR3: TGTGCCAGCAGCGCGGCTAGCGGGGCTTACAATGAGCAGTTCTTC.

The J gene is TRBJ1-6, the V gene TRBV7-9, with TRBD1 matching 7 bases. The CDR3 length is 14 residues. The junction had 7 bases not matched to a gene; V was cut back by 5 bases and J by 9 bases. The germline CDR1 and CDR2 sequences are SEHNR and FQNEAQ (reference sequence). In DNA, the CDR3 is TGTGCCAGCAGCAAGCGACAGGGAGGTTCACCCCTCCACTTT. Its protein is CASSKRQGGSPLHF.

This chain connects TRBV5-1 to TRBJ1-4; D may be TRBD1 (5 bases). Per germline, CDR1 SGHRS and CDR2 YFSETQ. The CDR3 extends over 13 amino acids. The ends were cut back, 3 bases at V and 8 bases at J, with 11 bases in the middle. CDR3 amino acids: CASSSLTDEKLFF. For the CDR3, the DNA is TGCGCCAGCAGCTCCCTGACAGACGAAAAACTGTTTTTT.

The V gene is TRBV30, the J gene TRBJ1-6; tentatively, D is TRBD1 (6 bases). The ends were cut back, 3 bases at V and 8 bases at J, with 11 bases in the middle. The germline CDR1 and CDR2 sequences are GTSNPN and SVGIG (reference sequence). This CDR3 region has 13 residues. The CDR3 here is CAWSTGFDSPLHF. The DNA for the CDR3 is TGTGCCTGGAGCACAGGGTTCGATTCACCCCTCCACTTT.

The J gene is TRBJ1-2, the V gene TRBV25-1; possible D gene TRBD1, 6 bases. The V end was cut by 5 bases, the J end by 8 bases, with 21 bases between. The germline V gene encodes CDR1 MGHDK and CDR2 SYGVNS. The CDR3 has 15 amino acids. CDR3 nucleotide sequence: TGTGCCAGCAGTCGAATGGGGGCCCTCGGAGGAGGCTACACCTTC. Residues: CASSRMGALGGGYTF.

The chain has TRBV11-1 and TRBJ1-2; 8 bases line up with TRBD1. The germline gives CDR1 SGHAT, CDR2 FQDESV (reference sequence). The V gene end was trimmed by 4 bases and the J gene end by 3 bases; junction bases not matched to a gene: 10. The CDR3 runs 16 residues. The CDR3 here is CASSSKDRVMHYGYTF. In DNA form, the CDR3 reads TGTGCCAGCAGCTCCAAGGACAGGGTTATGCACTATGGCTACACCTTC. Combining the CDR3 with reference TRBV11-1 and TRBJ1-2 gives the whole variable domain EAEVAQSPRYKITEKSQAVAFWCDPISGHATLYWYRQILGQGPELLVQFQDESVVDDSQLPKDRFSAERLKGVDSTLKIQPAELGDSAMYLCASSSKDRVMHYGYTFGSGTRLTVV.

The CDR3 DNA reads TGTGCCAGCAGCTCACTGGGTCAGCCCCAGCATTTT. Its protein product is CASSSLGQPQHF. V is TRBV7-2 and J is TRBJ1-5; D unclear. V gave up 4 bases and J gave up 6 bases, with 7 bases separating them. Germline loops: CDR1 SGHTA, CDR2 FQGNSA. The CDR3 length is 12 residues.